Below are 15 T cell receptor beta chains sequenced from a single sample in a study of shared clonotypes between healthy human individuals. Data came from immunoSEQ multiplex PCR; TCRdb stores just in-frame clones and leaves some out. The sample shows under 1,900,000 clones, 97% to 99% of them seen only once. Input material: naive CD4+ T cells sorted from blood. This sample's subset: CD45RA+ positively selected. Receptor source: a man aged 30-40 years in good health.

This chain's CDR3 is CASSPQLGQYLETQYF. The CDR3 nucleotides read TGTGCCAGCTCACCACAGCTCGGACAGTACTTAGAGACCCAGTACTTC. The chain carries TRBV18 and TRBJ2-5; TRBD1 is a possible D gene (6 bases). The CDR3 is made up of 16 amino acids. The V gene lost 1 base and the J gene lost 4 bases, with 16 bases spanning the gap. Per germline, CDR1 KGHSH and CDR2 LQKENI.

Notes on this clone: The identical CDR3 is also encoded by other nucleotide sequences in the sample. The chain is built from TRBV28 and TRBJ2-7; D gene unclear. The CDR3 is made up of 13 amino acids. V was shortened by 2 bases and J by 6 bases, with 11 bases between the two germline ends. Germline lookup yields CDR1 MDHEN and CDR2 SYDVKM. CDR3 bases: TGTGCCAGCAGTTTACTTAGTCCCTCCGAGCAGTACTTC. This codes for CASSLLSPSEQYF. Combining the CDR3 with reference TRBV28 and TRBJ2-7 gives the whole variable domain DVKVTQSSRYLVKRTGEKVFLECVQDMDHENMFWYRQDPGLGLRLIYFSYDVKMKEKGDIPEGYSVSREKKERFSLILESASTNQTSMYLCASSLLSPSEQYFGPGTRLTVT.

This rearrangement joins TRBV28 to TRBJ1-1, with no clear D. Germline lookup yields CDR1 MDHEN and CDR2 SYDVKM. The CDR3 spans 13 residues. V was trimmed by 5 bases and J by 4 bases, leaving 11 bases between them. DNA for the CDR3: TGTGCCAGCAGTCTCCTATCGGTCACTGAAGCTTTCTTT. It specifies CASSLLSVTEAFF.

For this clone: The same CDR3 arises from other DNA sequences in this sample as well. The chain employs TRBV6-5 and TRBJ1-1; TRBD1 is a possible D gene (5 bases). Germline CDR1 and CDR2: MNHEY and SVGAGI. CDR3 length: 14 amino acids. V gave up 2 bases and J gave up 0 bases, with 7 bases separating them. The CDR3 nucleotides read TGTGCCAGCAGTTACCGGGGCTTGAACACTGAAGCTTTCTTT. Amino acids: CASSYRGLNTEAFF.

The chain carries TRBV27 and TRBJ2-1; D unresolved. There are 12 residues in the CDR3. The germline gives CDR1 MNHEY, CDR2 SMNVEV (reference sequence). With 5 bases removed from V and 7 bases from J, the gap between germline ends came to 9 bases. The CDR3 protein is CASSIRPNEQFF. Here the CDR3 DNA reads TGTGCCAGCAGTATTCGCCCGAATGAGCAGTTCTTC.

This clone showed up just once. The rearrangement links TRBV14 to TRBJ2-5; 7 nucleotides match TRBD2. Trimming took 4 bases from V and 2 from J; bases not matched to a gene: 7. Germline CDR1 SGHDN, CDR2 FVKESK. This CDR3 spans 15 amino acids. This CDR3 is CASSPGGTTQETQYF. DNA for the CDR3: TGTGCCAGCAGCCCGGGGGGAACTACTCAAGAGACCCAGTACTTC.

The rearrangement links TRBV6-1 to TRBJ2-7; perhaps TRBD2 as D (6 bases). This CDR3 spans 15 amino acids. Between the trimmed V and J ends, which lost 6 bases and 3 bases, there was a span of 18 bases. The V gene's germline CDR1 is MNHNS and CDR2 SASEGT. The CDR3 DNA reads as TGTGCCAGCAGCCAGAGTTGGGGGGTAAACTACGAGCAGTACTTC. Translated: CASSQSWGVNYEQYF.

This rearrangement joins TRBV25-1 to TRBJ2-5; 7 bases fit TRBD1. The trim removed 4 bases at V and 5 bases at J, leaving 13 bases unmatched. Germline CDR1 reads MGHDK; CDR2 reads SYGVNS. The CDR3 sequence is 16 residues long. CDR3 region: CASSGYRDSLLETQYF. CDR3 sequence (DNA): TGTGCCAGCAGTGGCTACCGGGACAGCCTTTTGGAGACCCAGTACTTC.

The V call is TRBV19, the J call TRBJ2-3, with 8 bases that match TRBD1. Germline assignment: CDR1 LNHDA and CDR2 SQIVND (reference sequence). This CDR3 region has 17 residues. The V gene end was trimmed by 5 bases and the J gene end by 4 bases; junction bases not matched to a gene: 14. Here the CDR3 DNA reads TGTGCCAGTAGTCTTTGGACAGGGTTGGGAGGAGCAGATACGCAGTATTTT. Protein product: CASSLWTGLGGADTQYF.

The rearrangement uses TRBV7-2 and TRBJ2-3, with TRBD2 as a possible D gene (5 bases). Between the trimmed V and J ends, which lost 2 bases and 0 bases, there was a span of 12 bases. The CDR3 totals 16 residues. Germline CDR1 and CDR2: SGHTA and FQGNSA. The CDR3 spells CASSLRPAGSTDTQYF. The CDR3 bases are TGTGCCAGCAGCTTACGCCCGGCGGGTAGCACAGATACGCAGTATTTT.

The chain recombines TRBV28 with TRBJ2-3; a possible D gene is TRBD1 (6 bases). Per germline, CDR1 MDHEN and CDR2 SYDVKM. V gave up 1 base and J gave up 4 bases, with 12 bases separating them. This CDR3 region has 15 residues. CDR3 loop: CASSLFKQGSDTQYF. CDR3 nucleotide sequence: TGTGCCAGCAGTTTATTCAAACAGGGCTCAGATACGCAGTATTTT.

The chain uses TRBV11-2 and TRBJ2-5; D gene ambiguous. This CDR3 comprises 16 residues. Per germline, CDR1 SGHAT and CDR2 FQNNGV. V gave up 3 bases and J gave up 1 base, with 15 bases separating them. CDR3 region: CASSFGSIDPQETQYF. CDR3 DNA sequence: TGTGCCAGCAGCTTCGGAAGCATCGACCCCCAAGAGACCCAGTACTTC.

As concerns this clone: Other DNA sequences in the sample encode the same CDR3. The rearrangement links TRBV2 to TRBJ2-2; D gene uncertain. Germline values: CDR1 SNHLY, CDR2 FYNNEI. CDR3 length: 12 amino acids. V dropped 8 bases and J dropped 3 bases, with 7 bases sitting between them. In DNA, the CDR3 is TGTGCCAGCTCGGCGGACACCGGGGAGCTGTTTTTT. Residues: CASSADTGELFF.

In regard to this clone: The same CDR3 also results from other DNA sequences found in this sample. CDR3 region: CASSPTSLDTGELFF. CDR3 in DNA: TGTGCCAGCAGCCCGACTAGCTTAGACACCGGGGAGCTGTTTTTT. The chain links TRBV7-7 to TRBJ2-2; TRBD2 aligns across 7 bases. Germline V gene lookup returns CDR1 SSHAT and CDR2 FNYEAQ (reference sequence). V dropped 5 bases and J dropped 3; count of bases not matched to a gene: 6. There are 15 residues in the CDR3.

The rearrangement joins TRBV9 to TRBJ2-2; 8 nucleotides match TRBD1. Germline assignment: CDR1 SGDLS and CDR2 YYNGEE. This CDR3 spans 16 amino acids. The trim removed 0 bases at V and 6 bases at J, leaving 7 bases unmatched. Here the CDR3 reads CASSVVQDRESGELFF. The CDR3 DNA sequence: TGTGCCAGCAGCGTAGTTCAGGACAGGGAATCCGGGGAGCTGTTTTTT. Filled out from reference TRBV9 and TRBJ2-2, the complete variable domain reads DSGVTQTPKHLITATGQRVTLRCSPRSGDLSVYWYQQSLDQGLQFLIQYYNGEERAKGNILERFSAQQFPDLHSELNLSSLELGDSALYFCASSVVQDRESGELFFGEGSRLTVL.